Listed below are T cell receptor beta chains from one sample, sequenced in a study of response to subunit inactivated influenza vaccine. TCRdb re-called the RT-PCR reads through MiXCR, storing one row per CDR3 protein. The table records hundreds of thousands of distinct CDR3 sequences, 6% to 9% of them present only once. The specimen was PBMCs from blood, collected less than 30 months after vaccination. The receptors here all came from a man aged 45 to 70 who received an inactivated influenza vaccine. CDR3s include the opening cysteine and the closing phenylalanine or tryptophan.

CSVEADRGSGTEAFF	TRBV29-1	TRBJ1-1
CASSQGLGDREQETQYF	TRBV14	TRBJ2-5
CASSLQGSSYNSPLHF	TRBV5-1	TRBJ1-6
CASSQGDYGNTF	TRBV14	TRBJ1-2
CASSSLTPASMGSYNEQFF	TRBV28	TRBJ2-1
CASSLVDSPSYNEQFF	TRBV7-8	TRBJ2-1
CASSPSRMTDTQYF	TRBV12-3/TRBV12-4	TRBJ2-3
CASIKDRGSYNEQFF	TRBV12-3/TRBV12-4	TRBJ2-1
CASSVGGIYNEQFF	TRBV5-1	TRBJ2-1
CASSRPGWYGYTF	TRBV27	TRBJ1-2
CASSPRDLNNEQFF	TRBV7-6	TRBJ2-1
CASSSRGHPYEQYF	TRBV7-8	TRBJ2-7
CSVEWDSPNEQFF	TRBV29-1	TRBJ2-1
CASSSLGQGGRHAGELFF	TRBV5-6	TRBJ2-2
CASSAGLARTYF	TRBV3-1	TRBJ2-3
CASNLNGSPYEQYF	TRBV5-1	TRBJ2-7
CSARPGQVVNEQFF	TRBV20-1	TRBJ2-1
CSALVTTGGLYEQYF	TRBV20-1	TRBJ2-7
CCARDFVREGTYEQYF	TRBV20-1	TRBJ2-7
CASSSLNQETQYF	TRBV7-9	TRBJ2-5
CASSGITDTQYF	TRBV2	TRBJ2-3
CSARDEEGPFSGANVLTF	TRBV20-1	TRBJ2-6
CSASPKNTEAFF	TRBV20-1	TRBJ1-1
CASSDTRTVSYNEQFF	TRBV6-4	TRBJ2-1
CASSYEAGSTGELFF	TRBV6-2/TRBV6-3	TRBJ2-2
CASSQQQGDQTQYF	TRBV4-3	TRBJ2-5
CASSPRTGRTSSGNTIYF	TRBV12-3/TRBV12-4	TRBJ1-3
CSVGRHKNIQYF	TRBV29-1	TRBJ2-4
CASSQVAGAIGELFF	TRBV14	TRBJ2-2
CASTTGGVYYGYTF	TRBV12-3/TRBV12-4	TRBJ1-2
CAISEAGTRDNYGYTF	TRBV10-3	TRBJ1-2
CASSLGPQGYEQYF	TRBV7-6	TRBJ2-7
CSASAPGQGEETQYF	TRBV20-1	TRBJ2-5